Each of the 24 T cell receptor beta chains below was sequenced from the same sample in a study of CD8+ T cells in alopecia areata (dated by TCRdb to between 2018 and 2020). This specimen's time point label, interpreted: approximately 4 weeks on oral tofacitinib. The treatment or condition label, as the study defines it: oral pan-JAK inhibitor, 5-10 mg twice daily. Libraries were constructed by the immunoSEQ multiplex PCR assay. For TCR sequencing, RNA was extracted from every sample and reverse transcribed into cDNA to serve as template. TCRdb holds this immuneACCESS table with in-frame rearrangements only. Some clones are missing; in checked studies, unresolved V genes explain under half, and the rest has no known cause. This sample lists 120,000 or so clones; roughly 55% were detected once. The ten most abundant clones make up approximately 5.1% of the sample. The input for sequencing was CD4+ T cells sorted from blood, taken at week 4, from a patient treated with tofacitinib. These receptors originate from a human donor with alopecia areata.

The chain has TRBV5-4 and TRBJ2-7; weak D call: TRBD1 (5 bases). Trimming pared 2 bases from V and 6 bases from J, leaving 12 bases between. CDR3 length: 13 residues. Germline CDR1 SGHNT, CDR2 YYREEE (reference sequence). The CDR3 here is CASSFEQGGEQYF. As DNA, the CDR3 is TGTGCCAGCAGCTTTGAGCAGGGCGGCGAGCAGTACTTC.

This clone was counted only a few times. The V call is TRBV19, the J call TRBJ1-1; D remains ambiguous. Trimming stripped 7 bases from V and 6 bases from J, with 9 bases between. This CDR3 spans 11 amino acids. CDR1 is LNHDA and CDR2 is SQIVND in the germline V gene (reference sequence). The CDR3 protein is CASIEGSEAFF. The CDR3 DNA is TGTGCCAGTATCGAGGGATCTGAAGCTTTCTTT.

V and J are TRBV30 and TRBJ2-4; maybe TRBD1 (5 bases). Trimming took off 5 bases at V and 9 bases at J, with 17 bases between the two ends. The CDR3 covers 13 residues. CDR1 GTSNPN and CDR2 SVGIG come from the germline V gene (reference sequence). The CDR3 DNA sequence: TGTGCCTGGGCCCCTGTCCAGGGAACCATTCAGTACTTC. Its translation: CAWAPVQGTIQYF.

This sequence joins TRBV11-1 and TRBJ2-5, with D perhaps TRBD1 or TRBD2 (5 bases each). Germline V CDR1 and CDR2: SGHAT, FQDESV (reference sequence). Trimming took 1 base from V and 4 from J, leaving 10 bases between them. This CDR3 spans 14 amino acids. CDR3 protein: CASSLGGRPETQYF. The DNA for the CDR3 is TGTGCCAGCAGCTTAGGGGGACGACCAGAGACCCAGTACTTC.

The V and J genes are TRBV30 and TRBJ2-7; D remains ambiguous. There are 15 residues in the CDR3. In germline, CDR1 is GTSNPN, CDR2 SVGIG (reference sequence). Trimming took off 2 bases at V and 2 bases at J, with 16 bases between the two ends. CDR3 protein: CAWSRRAAATYEQYF. The DNA of the CDR3 is TGTGCCTGGAGTCGACGGGCCGCAGCCACCTACGAGCAGTACTTC.

This clone showed up just a few times. CDR3 bases: TGTGCCCAAAACCCTCAGAACACCGGGGAGCTGTTTTTT. Amino acid sequence: CAQNPQNTGELFF. The chain combines TRBV2 with TRBJ2-2; D uncertain. Trimming stripped 11 bases from V and 1 base from J, with 11 bases between. Germline V CDR1 and CDR2: SNHLY, FYNNEI. This CDR3 spans 13 amino acids. Full variable domain (rest looked up from reference TRBV2 and TRBJ2-2): EPEVTQTPSHQVTQMGQEVILRCVPISNHLYFYWYRQILGQKVEFLVSFYNNEISEKSEIFDDQFSVERPDGSNFTLKIRSTKLEDSAMYFCAQNPQNTGELFFGEGSRLTVL.

V is TRBV7-8 and J is TRBJ1-6; the D gene is possibly TRBD1 (6 bases). V was clipped by 1 base and J by 8 bases, with 12 bases between them. The germline CDR1 and CDR2 sequences are SGHVS and FQNEAQ. CDR3 length: 15 amino acids. CDR3 in DNA: TGTGCCAGCAGCTTAGAGGCCAACAGGGATTCACCCCTCCACTTT. Protein product: CASSLEANRDSPLHF.

The chain carries TRBV9 and TRBJ2-3; D is possibly TRBD1 (6 bases). The CDR3 runs to 17 residues. V dropped 8 bases and J dropped 2 bases, with 24 bases sitting between them. Per germline, CDR1 SGDLS and CDR2 YYNGEE. Written as DNA, the CDR3 is TGTGCCAGGGCAAAAGTGATGAGGGGGACAAACACAGATACGCAGTATTTT. Protein: CARAKVMRGTNTDTQYF.

This clone has a handful of counts. The J gene is TRBJ2-7, the V gene TRBV6-5; 10 bases align to TRBD2. Germline CDR1 MNHEY, CDR2 SVGAGI. This CDR3 spans 14 amino acids. With V trimmed by 6 bases and J by 3 bases, 5 bases remained unmatched. Written as DNA, the CDR3 is TGTGCCAGCAGCCGGACTAGCGGAAACTACGAGCAGTACTTC. Its translation: CASSRTSGNYEQYF.

The rearrangement joins TRBV4-3 to TRBJ1-2; 8 positions agree with TRBD1. Trimming took 0 bases from V and 4 from J; bases not matched to a gene: 7. Germline V gene sequence: CDR1 LGHNA, CDR2 YSLEER. CDR3 length equals 16 residues. DNA for the CDR3: TGCGCCAGCAGCCAAGATTATCAGGGGGCCACCTATGGCTACACCTTC. It translates to CASSQDYQGATYGYTF.

This chain connects TRBV19 to TRBJ1-3; D is undetermined. Deletions cut 3 bases from V and 0 bases from J, with 6 bases between. The CDR3 totals 14 residues. Germline CDR1 is LNHDA and CDR2 is SQIVND (reference sequence). CDR3 in DNA: TGTGCCAGTAGTATGACGACCTCTGGAAACACCATATATTTT. Its protein is CASSMTTSGNTIYF.

The CDR3 loop reads CASSWTAPGNTIYF. The CDR3 coding sequence is TGTGCCAGCAGTTGGACAGCCCCTGGAAACACCATATATTTT. This chain uses TRBV27 with TRBJ1-3, with D perhaps TRBD1 (6 bases). V was pared by 4 bases and J by 2 bases, with 9 bases between. Germline CDR1 and CDR2: MNHEY and SMNVEV (reference sequence). The CDR3 has 14 amino acids.

V and J are TRBV29-1 and TRBJ1-2, with a possible D match to TRBD1 (5 bases). V was cut by 3 bases and J by 3 bases, with 14 bases left in between. The CDR3 has 14 residues. CDR1 is SQVTM and CDR2 is ANQGSEA in the germline V gene. CDR3 protein: CSVDREGQDYGYTF. CDR3 bases: TGCAGCGTTGACAGGGAAGGGCAGGACTATGGCTACACCTTC. Complete variable domain (other parts from reference TRBV29-1 and TRBJ1-2): SAVISQKPSRDICQRGTSLTIQCQVDSQVTMMFWYRQQPGQSLTLIATANQGSEATYESGFVIDKFPISRPNLTFSTLTVSNMSPEDSSIYLCSVDREGQDYGYTFGSGTRLTVV.

V is TRBV30 and J is TRBJ2-3; D ambiguous. Trimming pared 4 bases from V and 3 bases from J, leaving 11 bases between. CDR3 length: 13 amino acids. Germline V gene lookup returns CDR1 GTSNPN and CDR2 SVGIG (reference sequence). CDR3 loop: CAWNPERTDTQYF. The CDR3 DNA sequence: TGTGCCTGGAATCCGGAAAGGACAGATACGCAGTATTTT.

This clone turned up a few times. The genes are TRBV30 and TRBJ1-1; D gene unclear. Germline CDR1 is GTSNPN and CDR2 is SVGIG (reference sequence). CDR3 length: 13 residues. The V end was cut by 2 bases, the J end by 1 base, with 8 bases between. CDR3 bases: TGTGCCTGGAGTTTGCAGGCGAACACTGAAGCTTTCTTT. Amino acid sequence: CAWSLQANTEAFF.

The V gene is TRBV30, the J gene TRBJ2-5, with D perhaps given as TRBD1 or TRBD2 (6 bases each). The CDR3 is made up of 14 amino acids. V lost 0 bases to trimming and J lost 4 bases, with 12 bases between them. The germline gives CDR1 GTSNPN, CDR2 SVGIG (reference sequence). The CDR3 coding sequence is TGTGCCTGGAGTGTAGGAGGGGGAGGAGAGACCCAGTACTTC. This translates into CAWSVGGGGETQYF.

The CDR3 region is CASSLLAGETEQYF. CDR3 nucleotides: TGCGCCAGCAGCTTGCTAGCGGGAGAAACCGAGCAGTACTTC. The chain carries TRBV5-1 and TRBJ2-7; 10 bases are a match to TRBD2. Germline-derived CDR1 and CDR2 are SGHRS and YFSETQ. V dropped 1 base and J dropped 6; count of bases not matched to a gene: 4. CDR3 length equals 14 residues. Full variable domain (outside the CDR3, taken from reference TRBV5-1 and TRBJ2-7): KAGVTQTPRYLIKTRGQQVTLSCSPISGHRSVSWYQQTPGQGLQFLFEYFSETQRNKGNFPGRFSGRQFSNSRSEMNVSTLELGDSALYLCASSLLAGETEQYFGPGTRLTVT.

In this sample, this clone turned up a few times. V is TRBV9 and J is TRBJ2-1; D may correspond to TRBD1 or TRBD2 (5 bases each). The germline V and J ends were trimmed by 0 bases and 2 bases, with 12 bases remaining between them. The CDR3 contains 16 residues. CDR1 is SGDLS, CDR2 YYNGEE, per germline. CDR3: CASSVEVGVAYNEQFF. The CDR3 DNA reads TGTGCCAGCAGCGTAGAGGTGGGGGTAGCCTACAATGAGCAGTTCTTC. Looking up the rest from reference TRBV9 and TRBJ2-1 gives the full variable domain: DSGVTQTPKHLITATGQRVTLRCSPRSGDLSVYWYQQSLDQGLQFLIQYYNGEERAKGNILERFSAQQFPDLHSELNLSSLELGDSALYFCASSVEVGVAYNEQFFGPGTRLTVL.

This clone was seen only a few times. V and J are TRBV10-3 and TRBJ2-5; 7 bases are a match to TRBD1. The CDR3 is 14 amino acids. The germline V gene encodes CDR1 ENHRY and CDR2 SYGVKD. V lost 4 bases and J lost 2; bases outside the gene matches: 4. In DNA, the CDR3 is TGTGCCATCAGTGTGGGGACAGCTCAAGAGACCCAGTACTTC. Translation: CAISVGTAQETQYF.

The chain joins TRBV27 to TRBJ2-7; 11 bases align to TRBD1. The germline V gene encodes CDR1 MNHEY and CDR2 SMNVEV (reference sequence). After removal of 4 bases from V and 6 bases from J, the junction contained 2 bases not matched to a gene. The CDR3 has 13 amino acids. The CDR3, as DNA: TGTGCCAGCAGTTGGGACAGGGGGAGCGAGCAGTACTTC. As protein: CASSWDRGSEQYF.

This clone was counted a single time. The chain combines TRBV29-1 with TRBJ2-1; 8 bases agree with TRBD2. CDR1 and CDR2 (germline): SQVTM, ANQGSEA. CDR3 length: 14 residues. J lost 12 bases, V lost 3 bases, and 13 bases had no gene match. CDR3 DNA: TGCAGCGTTGACACCCTCGGGACTAGTAGAGGGCAGTTCTTC. Protein: CSVDTLGTSRGQFF.

The chain is built from TRBV29-1 and TRBJ2-2; D uncertain. Germline-derived CDR1 and CDR2 are SQVTM and ANQGSEA. This CDR3 is 15 amino acids long. V was shortened by 2 bases and J by 0 bases, with 10 bases between the two germline ends. The CDR3 region has the DNA TGCAGCGTTGAAAAGACACCCTCGAACACCGGGGAGCTGTTTTTT. Translation gives CSVEKTPSNTGELFF.

The rearrangement links TRBV5-4 to TRBJ2-1; TRBD2 matches 8 bases. This CDR3 contains 15 residues. Germline CDR1 is SGHNT and CDR2 is YYREEE (reference sequence). V was clipped by 4 bases and J by 7 bases; unmatched bases: 10. The CDR3 bases are TGTGCCAGCAGCGTCCCGGGACTAGGGTATAATGAGCAGTTCTTC. Translation: CASSVPGLGYNEQFF. The variable domain in full, completed from reference TRBV5-4 and TRBJ2-1, reads ETGVTQSPTHLIKTRGQQVTLRCSSQSGHNTVSWYQQALGQGPQFIFQYYREEENGRGNFPPRFSGLQFPNYSSELNVNALELDDSALYLCASSVPGLGYNEQFFGPGTRLTVL.

This clone appeared a single time. V is TRBV4-1 and J is TRBJ2-5, with TRBD2 identical over 7 bases. Germline-derived CDR1 and CDR2 are MGHRA and YSYEKL. This CDR3 has 15 residues. V shed 1 base and J 7 bases; nucleotides not matched to a gene: 9. CDR3 loop: CASSQVGRATATQYF. The CDR3 DNA reads TGCGCCAGCAGCCAAGTAGGGAGGGCGACGGCGACCCAGTACTTC.